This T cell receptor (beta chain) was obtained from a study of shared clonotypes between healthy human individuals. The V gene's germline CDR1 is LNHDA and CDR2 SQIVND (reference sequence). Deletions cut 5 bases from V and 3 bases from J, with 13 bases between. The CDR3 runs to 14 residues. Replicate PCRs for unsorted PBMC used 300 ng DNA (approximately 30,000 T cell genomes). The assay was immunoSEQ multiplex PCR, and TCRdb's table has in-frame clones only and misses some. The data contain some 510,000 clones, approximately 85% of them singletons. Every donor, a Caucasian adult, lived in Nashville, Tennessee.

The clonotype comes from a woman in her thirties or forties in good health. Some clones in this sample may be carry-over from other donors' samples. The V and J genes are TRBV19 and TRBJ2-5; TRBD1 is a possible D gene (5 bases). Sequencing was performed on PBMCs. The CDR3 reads CASSATGPEETQYF. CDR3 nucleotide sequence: TGTGCCAGTAGTGCCACAGGACCTGAAGAGACCCAGTACTTC.